Listed below are T cell receptor beta chains from one sample, sequenced in a study of control samples from healthy donors and cancer patients. Data came from immunoSEQ multiplex PCR; TCRdb stores just in-frame clones and leaves some out. This table holds 70,000 or so clones, roughly 84% found once. Material: blood. The receptors here all came from a man between 50 and 59 years old in good health. CDR3s leave out the opening cysteine and the closing phenylalanine or tryptophan. Some rows have no size entry. The others give once, few or many, or a class for an expanded clone.

j_call: TRBJ2-5
cdr3_length: 16
v_call: TRBV6-1
clone_size: .
cdr3_aa: ASSEAPPGGGLQETQY

j_call: TRBJ2-7
cdr3_length: 12
v_call: TRBV6-5
clone_size: .
cdr3_aa: ASSYSAQGNEQY

j_call: TRBJ2-7
cdr3_length: 12
v_call: TRBV28
clone_size: .
cdr3_aa: ASSLLAGGNEQY

j_call: TRBJ2-5
cdr3_length: 13
v_call: TRBV7-9
clone_size: .
cdr3_aa: ASTKRVGGLETQY

j_call: TRBJ2-6
cdr3_length: 13
v_call: TRBV27
clone_size: .
cdr3_aa: ASISRTSGANVLT

j_call: TRBJ1-6
cdr3_length: 14
v_call: TRBV21-1
clone_size: .
cdr3_aa: ASSKDQGTANSPLH

j_call: TRBJ2-1
cdr3_length: 13
v_call: TRBV18
clone_size: .
cdr3_aa: ASSRGTGTYNEQF

j_call: TRBJ2-3
cdr3_length: 11
v_call: TRBV30
clone_size: .
cdr3_aa: AWSGWPQGTQY

j_call: TRBJ2-3
cdr3_length: 13
v_call: TRBV2
clone_size: .
cdr3_aa: ASSRTSGSEDTQY

j_call: TRBJ2-5
cdr3_length: 11
v_call: TRBV28
clone_size: .
cdr3_aa: ASSADRQETQY

j_call: TRBJ2-5
cdr3_length: 14
v_call: TRBV7-2
clone_size: .
cdr3_aa: ASSLGLAGGQETQY

j_call: TRBJ1-1
cdr3_length: 13
v_call: TRBV7-6
clone_size: .
cdr3_aa: ASSLGTGDATEAF

j_call: TRBJ1-1
cdr3_length: 11
v_call: TRBV29-1
clone_size: .
cdr3_aa: SVDIGGNTEAF

j_call: TRBJ2-3
cdr3_length: 16
v_call: TRBV7-8
clone_size: .
cdr3_aa: ASSLFPGGAGTPDTQY

j_call: TRBJ2-1
cdr3_length: 13
v_call: TRBV29-1
clone_size: once
cdr3_aa: SVEPGTGGTSEQF

j_call: TRBJ1-1
cdr3_length: 13
v_call: TRBV3-1/TRBV3-2
clone_size: .
cdr3_aa: ASSPIGQINTEAF

j_call: TRBJ2-3
cdr3_length: 10
v_call: TRBV2
clone_size: .
cdr3_aa: ASTGGTDTQY

j_call: TRBJ1-4
cdr3_length: 14
v_call: TRBV4-3
clone_size: .
cdr3_aa: ASSQEGSGVSEKLF

j_call: TRBJ2-4
cdr3_length: 15
v_call: TRBV4-3
clone_size: .
cdr3_aa: ASSQEYTNLAKNIQY

j_call: TRBJ2-7
cdr3_length: 11
v_call: TRBV11-3
clone_size: .
cdr3_aa: ASSPRHPYEQY

j_call: TRBJ2-7
cdr3_length: 15
v_call: TRBV21-1
clone_size: .
cdr3_aa: ASVGECGTGVPYEQY

j_call: TRBJ1-5
cdr3_length: 10
v_call: TRBV19
clone_size: .
cdr3_aa: ASSIGGTPQH

j_call: TRBJ2-1
cdr3_length: 9
v_call: TRBV12-3/TRBV12-4
clone_size: .
cdr3_aa: ASSGNNEQF

j_call: TRBJ1-1
cdr3_length: 12
v_call: TRBV29-1
clone_size: few
cdr3_aa: SVEGGLLNTEAF

j_call: TRBJ2-4
cdr3_length: 13
v_call: TRBV19
clone_size: few
cdr3_aa: ASSANSRDGAIQY

j_call: TRBJ2-1
cdr3_length: 14
v_call: TRBV15
clone_size: .
cdr3_aa: ATSSRLAGGYNEQF

j_call: TRBJ1-5
cdr3_length: 14
v_call: TRBV7-8
clone_size: .
cdr3_aa: ASSPTRTAGNQPQH

j_call: TRBJ2-1
cdr3_length: 14
v_call: TRBV5-4
clone_size: .
cdr3_aa: ASSLGRSSSGNEQF

j_call: TRBJ1-1
cdr3_length: 12
v_call: TRBV6-2/TRBV6-3
clone_size: .
cdr3_aa: ASSYGRAGTEAF

j_call: TRBJ1-1
cdr3_length: 11
v_call: TRBV18
clone_size: .
cdr3_aa: ASSQTPNTEAF

j_call: TRBJ2-1
cdr3_length: 12
v_call: TRBV7-3
clone_size: .
cdr3_aa: ASSLTGSGDEQF

j_call: TRBJ1-1
cdr3_length: 12
v_call: TRBV6-2/TRBV6-3
clone_size: .
cdr3_aa: ASSYARMNTEAF

j_call: TRBJ2-7
cdr3_length: 14
v_call: TRBV7-8
clone_size: .
cdr3_aa: ASSRVLTSGLYEQY

j_call: TRBJ2-2
cdr3_length: 13
v_call: TRBV9
clone_size: .
cdr3_aa: ASSVVQGATGELF

j_call: TRBJ2-1
cdr3_length: 17
v_call: TRBV6-2/TRBV6-3
clone_size: .
cdr3_aa: ASSAGRLAGGASYNEQF

j_call: TRBJ1-5
cdr3_length: 15
v_call: TRBV24-1
clone_size: .
cdr3_aa: ATSDAGPHNSNQPQH

j_call: TRBJ2-3
cdr3_length: 13
v_call: TRBV3-1/TRBV3-2
clone_size: .
cdr3_aa: ASSQDSDYTDTQY

j_call: TRBJ1-2
cdr3_length: 12
v_call: TRBV5-1
clone_size: .
cdr3_aa: ASSSGVSNYGYT

j_call: TRBJ2-2
cdr3_length: 10
v_call: TRBV28
clone_size: .
cdr3_aa: ASTSGAGELF

j_call: TRBJ1-1
cdr3_length: 12
v_call: TRBV19
clone_size: .
cdr3_aa: ASSIGHLNTEAF

j_call: TRBJ1-5
cdr3_length: 14
v_call: TRBV25-1
clone_size: once
cdr3_aa: ASSESTQGVGQPQH

j_call: TRBJ2-7
cdr3_length: 12
v_call: TRBV3-1/TRBV3-2
clone_size: .
cdr3_aa: ASSQEGLYYEQY

j_call: TRBJ2-3
cdr3_length: 13
v_call: TRBV4-3
clone_size: .
cdr3_aa: ASSQGTSWADTQY